The clone carrying this T cell receptor beta chain was detected only once. Its antigen is not identified. TCRdb keeps only in-frame clones here, not all; method: immunoSEQ multiplex PCR. The profile shows 2 million or so clones, over 85% of them singletons. The data derive from a study of shared clonotypes between healthy human individuals. Study background: Aged 18 to 49, the donors were a couple of women and a few men.

The V end lost 2 bases, the J end lost 4 bases, and 11 bases lay between the germline ends. Germline CDR1 reads LNHDA; CDR2 reads SQIVND (reference sequence). The CDR3 runs 14 residues. Division of CD4+ cells produced a CD45RA+ naive subset and a CD45RA-negative memory subset. Study-level results: In a handful of donors, around 5% of naive CD4 clonotypes appeared in common. Larger estimated richness was generally seen in naive subsets than in memory subsets.

The source material was naive CD4+ T cells sorted from blood. The subset here: CD45RA+ positively selected. The TCR originated in a young man in good health. This chain uses TRBV19 with TRBJ1-1, with a weak D call TRBD1 (6 bases). The CDR3 reads CASSIPGVGTEAFF. Here the CDR3 DNA reads TGTGCCAGTAGTATACCAGGGGTTGGCACTGAAGCTTTCTTT.